This T cell receptor (beta chain) was sequenced during a study of blood T cell repertoires in COVID-19. Study-level information: Spain, Italy and the United States supplied samples that represented acute and convalescent COVID-19.

Profiling relied on immunoSEQ multiplex PCR, and the TCRdb table lists in-frame clones only, not all of them. Of fewer than 300,000 clones listed, more than 85% are singletons. The CDR3 totals 13 residues. V lost 0 bases and J lost 5, with 7 bases in between. Germline V gives CDR1 SGHAT, CDR2 FQNNGV. The sequenced sample was peripheral blood. This TCR was recovered from a young man with acute or convalescent COVID-19. The gene calls are TRBV11-2 and TRBJ1-2, with D unclear. The CDR3 DNA reads TGTGCCAGCAGCTTAGAAACGGGGTATGGCTACACCTTC. Protein product: CASSLETGYGYTF.